A selection of T cell receptor beta chains follows, all from one sample in a study of shared clonotypes between healthy human individuals. Produced via immunoSEQ multiplex PCR; TCRdb's table is partial and in-frame only. The sample yields around 2.5 million clones, over 85% seen once. The sample consisted of naive CD4+ T cells from PBMCs. These receptors came from a man aged 18-30 years in good health. Some clones in this sample may be carry-over from other donors' samples. The CDR3 runs from the conserved cysteine through the conserved F or W. A D gene is named only where the DNA matches it firmly. Only some rows state a clone size, as once, few, many or a class for expanded clones.

j_gene: TRBJ1-5
d_gene: -
abundance: -
v_gene: TRBV27
CDR3aa: CASSFRQTSSNQPQHF
CDR3nt: TGTGCCAGCAGTTTCAGACAGACGTCTAGCAATCAGCCCCAGCATTTT

j_gene: TRBJ2-1
d_gene: -
abundance: -
v_gene: TRBV5-4
CDR3aa: CASSSLWATYNEQFF
CDR3nt: TGTGCCAGCAGCTCCCTCTGGGCAACCTACAATGAGCAGTTCTTC

j_gene: TRBJ2-2
d_gene: TRBD1
abundance: -
v_gene: TRBV19
CDR3aa: CASRGQGALGNTGELFF
CDR3nt: TGTGCCAGTAGGGGACAGGGGGCCTTGGGAAACACCGGGGAGCTGTTTTTT

j_gene: TRBJ1-5
d_gene: -
abundance: -
v_gene: TRBV5-1
CDR3aa: CASSKYRVGYNQPQHF
CDR3nt: TGCGCCAGCAGCAAATACAGGGTTGGATACAATCAGCCCCAGCATTTT

j_gene: TRBJ2-5
d_gene: -
abundance: -
v_gene: TRBV7-9
CDR3aa: CASSFWGQEETQYF
CDR3nt: TGTGCCAGCAGCTTTTGGGGGCAGGAAGAGACCCAGTACTTC

j_gene: TRBJ2-5
d_gene: TRBD1
abundance: -
v_gene: TRBV5-4
CDR3aa: CASSHNDIRGETQYF
CDR3nt: TGTGCCAGCAGCCACAATGATATCAGGGGGGAGACCCAGTACTTC

j_gene: TRBJ1-1
d_gene: -
abundance: -
v_gene: TRBV5-1
CDR3aa: CASSFMAGVDTEAFF
CDR3nt: TGCGCCAGCAGCTTCATGGCAGGGGTGGACACTGAAGCTTTCTTT

j_gene: TRBJ1-4
d_gene: -
abundance: -
v_gene: TRBV7-6
CDR3aa: CASSGGGFNEKLFF
CDR3nt: TGTGCCAGCAGCGGTGGGGGTTTTAATGAAAAACTGTTTTTT

j_gene: TRBJ1-1
d_gene: -
abundance: -
v_gene: TRBV15
CDR3aa: CATSRDPGHEAFF
CDR3nt: TGTGCCACCAGCAGAGACCCCGGGCATGAAGCTTTCTTT

j_gene: TRBJ1-5
d_gene: -
abundance: -
v_gene: TRBV28
CDR3aa: CASSFHGKKLQPQHF
CDR3nt: TGTGCCAGCAGTTTCCACGGGAAGAAACTACAGCCCCAGCATTTT

j_gene: TRBJ2-6
d_gene: -
abundance: -
v_gene: TRBV5-4
CDR3aa: CASSSSGTNVLTF
CDR3nt: TGTGCCAGCAGTTCCTCAGGGACCAACGTCCTGACTTTC

j_gene: TRBJ2-1
d_gene: -
abundance: -
v_gene: TRBV14
CDR3aa: CASSLRSSYNEQFF
CDR3nt: TGTGCCAGCAGCCTGAGGAGCTCCTACAATGAGCAGTTCTTC

j_gene: TRBJ2-7
d_gene: TRBD1
abundance: -
v_gene: TRBV4-2
CDR3aa: CASSRDSFYEQYF
CDR3nt: TGTGCCAGCAGCCGGGACAGCTTCTACGAGCAGTACTTC

j_gene: TRBJ1-1
d_gene: -
abundance: few
v_gene: TRBV7-9
CDR3aa: CASSLQKNTEAFF
CDR3nt: TGTGCCAGCAGCCTTCAAAAGAACACTGAAGCTTTCTTT

j_gene: TRBJ2-1
d_gene: TRBD2
abundance: -
v_gene: TRBV18
CDR3aa: CASSRLAGASYNEQFF
CDR3nt: TGTGCCAGCTCACGTCTAGCGGGAGCATCCTACAATGAGCAGTTCTTC

j_gene: TRBJ2-2
d_gene: -
abundance: once
v_gene: TRBV7-9
CDR3aa: CASSPQPGDPNTGELFF
CDR3nt: TGTGCCAGCAGCCCCCAACCGGGGGACCCGAACACCGGGGAGCTGTTTTTT

j_gene: TRBJ2-7
d_gene: -
abundance: -
v_gene: TRBV7-2
CDR3aa: CASSLATRAVGEQYF
CDR3nt: TGTGCCAGCAGCTTAGCGACCCGGGCAGTTGGGGAGCAGTACTTC

j_gene: TRBJ1-2
d_gene: -
abundance: few
v_gene: TRBV12-2
CDR3aa: CASRRRYGYTF
CDR3nt: TGTGCAAGTCGCCGACGCTATGGCTACACCTTC

j_gene: TRBJ2-2
d_gene: -
abundance: -
v_gene: TRBV29-1
CDR3aa: CSAGPPTGELFF
CDR3nt: TGCAGCGCTGGGCCGCCTACCGGGGAGCTGTTTTTT

j_gene: TRBJ2-2
d_gene: TRBD2
abundance: -
v_gene: TRBV7-3
CDR3aa: CASSLKPGGITGELFF
CDR3nt: TGTGCCAGCAGCTTAAAACCGGGGGGAATCACCGGGGAGCTGTTTTTT

j_gene: TRBJ2-5
d_gene: TRBD1
abundance: -
v_gene: TRBV9
CDR3aa: CASSVVSGTGRQETQYF
CDR3nt: TGTGCCAGCAGCGTAGTAAGCGGGACAGGGAGGCAAGAGACCCAGTACTTC

j_gene: TRBJ2-3
d_gene: -
abundance: -
v_gene: TRBV6-6
CDR3aa: CASSSYTDTQYF
CDR3nt: TGTGCCAGCAGTTCCTACACAGATACGCAGTATTTT

j_gene: TRBJ1-3
d_gene: -
abundance: -
v_gene: TRBV9
CDR3aa: CASSVNWGGGNTIYF
CDR3nt: TGTGCCAGCAGCGTAAACTGGGGCGGTGGAAACACCATATATTTT

j_gene: TRBJ2-1
d_gene: TRBD2
abundance: -
v_gene: TRBV4-2
CDR3aa: CASRPTSGPYNEQFF
CDR3nt: TGTGCCAGCAGACCAACTAGCGGGCCCTACAATGAGCAGTTCTTC

j_gene: TRBJ2-7
d_gene: -
abundance: -
v_gene: TRBV5-1
CDR3aa: CASSLRGGEYEQYF
CDR3nt: TGCGCCAGCAGCTTGAGGGGCGGGGAGTACGAGCAGTACTTC

j_gene: TRBJ1-2
d_gene: -
abundance: -
v_gene: TRBV28
CDR3aa: CASSYSALGGYTF
CDR3nt: TGTGCCAGCAGTTACAGCGCGCTAGGCGGCTACACCTTC

j_gene: TRBJ1-1
d_gene: -
abundance: few
v_gene: TRBV5-1
CDR3aa: CASSQQGGNTEAFF
CDR3nt: TGCGCCAGCAGCCAACAGGGTGGGAACACTGAAGCTTTCTTT

j_gene: TRBJ2-2
d_gene: -
abundance: -
v_gene: TRBV28
CDR3aa: CASSLFGQGHTGELFF
CDR3nt: TGTGCCAGCAGTTTATTCGGTCAGGGGCACACCGGGGAGCTGTTTTTT

j_gene: TRBJ2-3
d_gene: -
abundance: once
v_gene: TRBV27
CDR3aa: CASSLWERNSRTDTQYF
CDR3nt: TGTGCCAGCAGTTTATGGGAGCGAAACAGCCGCACAGATACGCAGTATTTT

j_gene: TRBJ1-1
d_gene: TRBD1
abundance: -
v_gene: TRBV18
CDR3aa: CASSPDRGRRGEAFF
CDR3nt: TGTGCCAGCTCACCGGACAGGGGGCGCCGGGGGGAAGCTTTCTTT

j_gene: TRBJ2-2
d_gene: -
abundance: -
v_gene: TRBV10-2
CDR3aa: CASTSTGTGELFF
CDR3nt: TGCGCCAGCACCAGTACAGGGACCGGGGAGCTGTTTTTT